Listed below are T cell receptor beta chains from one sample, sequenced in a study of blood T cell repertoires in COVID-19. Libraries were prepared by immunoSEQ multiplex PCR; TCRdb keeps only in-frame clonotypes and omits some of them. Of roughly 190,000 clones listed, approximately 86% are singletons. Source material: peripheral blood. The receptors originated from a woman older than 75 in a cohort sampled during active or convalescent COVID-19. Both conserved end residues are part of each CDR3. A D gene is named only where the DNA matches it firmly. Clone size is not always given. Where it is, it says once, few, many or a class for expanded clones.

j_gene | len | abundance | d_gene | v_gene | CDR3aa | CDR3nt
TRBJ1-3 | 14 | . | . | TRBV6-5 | CASSSRGDGNTIYF | TGTGCCAGTTCTAGCCGGGGTGATGGAAACACCATATATTTT
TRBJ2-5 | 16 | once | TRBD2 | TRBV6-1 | CASSEGDSGGWETQYF | TGTGCCAGCAGTGAAGGAGATAGCGGGGGATGGGAGACCCAGTACTTC
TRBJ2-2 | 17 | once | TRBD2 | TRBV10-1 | CASSGLAGGTNTGELFF | TGCGCCAGCAGTGGACTAGCGGGAGGGACGAACACCGGGGAGCTGTTTTTT
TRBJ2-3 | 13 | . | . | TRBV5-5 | CASSFSGTDTQYF | TGTGCCAGCAGCTTTAGCGGTACAGATACGCAGTATTTT
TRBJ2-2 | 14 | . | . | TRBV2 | CASRGLDRTGELFF | TGTGCCAGCAGAGGACTTGATAGGACCGGGGAGCTGTTTTTT
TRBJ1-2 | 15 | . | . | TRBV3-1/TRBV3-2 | CASSPAGLPNYGYTF | TGTGCCAGCAGCCCCGCGGGACTTCCTAACTATGGCTACACCTTC
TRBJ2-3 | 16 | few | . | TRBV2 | CASVWGVLRGTDTQYF | TGTGCCAGCGTGTGGGGGGTGCTGAGGGGCACAGATACGCAGTATTTT
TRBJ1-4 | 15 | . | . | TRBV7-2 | CASSPQTGVNEKLFF | TGTGCCAGCAGCCCTCAGACAGGCGTTAATGAAAAACTGTTTTTT
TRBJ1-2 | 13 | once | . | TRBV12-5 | CASGPGINYGYTF | TGTGCTAGTGGTCCAGGGATAAACTATGGCTACACCTTC
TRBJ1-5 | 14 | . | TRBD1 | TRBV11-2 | CASSLNPQGAPQHF | TGTGCCAGCAGCTTAAATCCCCAGGGGGCTCCCCAGCATTTT
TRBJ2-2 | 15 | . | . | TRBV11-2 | CASSLVVGGIGELFF | TGTGCCAGCAGCTTAGTCGTCGGGGGTATTGGGGAGCTGTTTTTT
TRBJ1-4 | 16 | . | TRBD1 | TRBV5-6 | CASSSIQGASNEKLFF | TGTGCCAGCAGCTCAATACAGGGGGCGTCTAATGAAAAACTGTTTTTT
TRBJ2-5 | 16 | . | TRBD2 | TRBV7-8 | CASSFGGGAAGETQYF | TGTGCCAGCAGCTTTGGCGGGGGGGCCGCCGGTGAGACCCAGTACTTC
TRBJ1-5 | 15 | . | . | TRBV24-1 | CATSEPGQSNQPQHF | TGTGCCACCAGTGAGCCCGGACAGAGCAATCAGCCCCAGCATTTT
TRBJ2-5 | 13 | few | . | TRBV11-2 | CASSLAGSETQYF | TGTGCCAGCAGCTTAGCGGGGTCGGAGACCCAGTACTTC
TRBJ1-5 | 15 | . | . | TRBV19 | CASSIVAANTQPQHF | TGTGCCAGTAGTATAGTGGCCGCAAATACTCAGCCCCAGCATTTT
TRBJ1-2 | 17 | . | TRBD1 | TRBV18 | CASSPPTGGQVRYGYTF | TGTGCCAGCTCACCACCTACAGGGGGTCAAGTTAGGTATGGCTACACCTTC
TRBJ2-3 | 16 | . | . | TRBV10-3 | CAISESDRTSTDTQYF | TGTGCCATCAGTGAGTCAGACAGAACTAGCACAGATACGCAGTATTTT
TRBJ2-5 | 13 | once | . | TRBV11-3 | CASSFNSAETQYF | TGTGCCAGCAGCTTTAATAGCGCCGAGACCCAGTACTTC
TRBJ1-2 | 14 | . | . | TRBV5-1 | CASSPPGTYHGYTF | TGCGCCAGCAGCCCCCCCGGGACATATCATGGCTACACCTTC
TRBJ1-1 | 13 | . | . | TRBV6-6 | CASSLVSDTEAFF | TGTGCCAGCTCCTTGGTGAGCGACACTGAAGCTTTCTTT
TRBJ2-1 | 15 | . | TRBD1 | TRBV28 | CASSFGDRDKNEQFF | TGTGCCAGCAGTTTTGGAGACAGGGATAAGAATGAGCAGTTCTTC
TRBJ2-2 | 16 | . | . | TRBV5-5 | CASSFSSHIRAGELFF | TGTGCCAGCAGCTTTTCATCCCATATACGCGCCGGGGAGCTGTTTTTT
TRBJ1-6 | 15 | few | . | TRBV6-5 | CASSYTKIGNSPLHF | TGTGCCAGCAGTTACACCAAAATCGGGAATTCACCCCTCCACTTT
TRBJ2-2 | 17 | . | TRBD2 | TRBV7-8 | CASSSLSGRANTGELFF | TGTGCCAGCAGCTCCCTTAGCGGGAGGGCGAACACCGGGGAGCTGTTTTTT
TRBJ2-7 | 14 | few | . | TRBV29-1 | CSVAGERGTYEQYF | TGCAGCGTGGCGGGAGAGAGGGGGACCTACGAGCAGTACTTC
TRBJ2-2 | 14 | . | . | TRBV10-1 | CASSEFDSGGELFF | TGCGCCAGCAGTGAGTTCGACAGTGGCGGGGAGCTGTTTTTT
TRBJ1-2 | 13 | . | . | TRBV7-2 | CASSLDSVYGYTF | TGTGCCAGCAGCTTAGACAGTGTCTATGGCTACACCTTC
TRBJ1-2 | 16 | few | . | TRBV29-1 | CSVEEEAASRGYGYTF | TGCAGCGTTGAAGAAGAGGCGGCATCCCGGGGCTATGGCTACACCTTC
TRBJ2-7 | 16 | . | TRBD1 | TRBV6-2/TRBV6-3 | CASSYTRQGYRNEQYF | TGTGCCAGCAGTTACACACGACAGGGGTACCGTAACGAGCAGTACTTC
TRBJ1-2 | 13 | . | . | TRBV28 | CAIPSRGDYGYTF | TGTGCCATCCCCTCCCGGGGAGACTATGGCTACACCTTC
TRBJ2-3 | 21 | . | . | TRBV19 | CASSIPPEQRAGLFSTDTQYF | TGTGCCAGTAGTATCCCCCCCGAGCAGCGGGCGGGTTTATTTTCCACAGATACGCAGTATTTT
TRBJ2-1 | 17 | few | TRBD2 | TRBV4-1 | CASSRNGLAGSADEQFF | TGCGCCAGCAGCCGAAATGGACTAGCGGGATCGGCGGATGAGCAGTTCTTC
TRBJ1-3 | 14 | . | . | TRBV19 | CASTEAGYGNTIYF | TGTGCCAGTACCGAAGCGGGGTATGGAAACACCATATATTTT
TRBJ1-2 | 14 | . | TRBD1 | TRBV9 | CASSAEGQGYGYTF | TGTGCCAGCAGCGCCGAGGGACAGGGGTATGGCTACACCTTC